The present TCR beta chain was sequenced within a study of T-cell reconstitution after alpha-beta-depleted transplantation in children. A remark on this clonotype: Antigen specificity is unknown.

Unique molecular identifiers were incorporated when the TCRbeta library was constructed. MiXCR was run by TCRdb on the PCR reads, yielding one entry per CDR3 protein. The sample consists of just under 350,000 distinct CDR3 sequences, roughly 15% of them appearing once. The CDR3 runs 15 residues. CDR1 is LGHNA, CDR2 YSLEER, per germline. Trimming removed 0 bases at V and 5 bases at J, with 13 bases between. Whole-study findings and limits: Several hundred expanded graft clones reportedly gave rise to the alpha-beta T cells present about two months after transplant.

This sample comprised PBMCs, mostly from graft donor cells, obtained 360 days after TCRalphabeta/CD19-depleted stem cell transplant. The rearrangement uses TRBV4-3 and TRBJ2-5; maybe TRBD1 (6 bases). The TCR was taken from a male patient aged 2 to 10 who had a stem cell transplant for acute lymphoblastic leukemia, so the T cells may come from the graft donor. The CDR3 here is CASSQDEGVGETQYF. In nucleotides, the CDR3 is TGCGCCAGCAGCCAAGATGAGGGGGTTGGGGAGACCCAGTACTTC.